This T cell receptor (beta chain) originates from a study of T cell responses to AZD1222 COVID-19 vaccine. Study-level information: It was second doses at about 4 or about 12 weeks that were pooled. Study findings and constraints: Donors were mostly white British, more females; clonal diversity possibly underestimated. Spike as a whole was targeted by vaccine-associated CD4 TCRs, dominant at 160-218 and 743-854. Seropositive at baseline were only a handful of AZD1222 recipients.

V was cut by 5 bases and J by 4 bases, with 14 bases left in between. Germline V lookup: CDR1 MNHEY, CDR2 SVGAGI. CDR3 length: 14 residues. Comments on this clone: What it binds is not known.

Using immunoSEQ multiplex PCR, the repertoire was profiled, and TCRdb retains in-frame clones only, with some absent. The table has approximately 84,000 clones, 89% seen once. V gene TRBV6-5 combines with J gene TRBJ1-2, with a possible D match to TRBD1 (6 bases). This TCR was sampled from an adult in good health. This specimen was peripheral blood, taken on day 0 of AZD1222 vaccination. CDR3 residues: CASSRGGDTYGYTF. The CDR3 nucleotides read TGTGCCAGCAGTAGAGGGGGGGACACCTATGGCTACACCTTC.